Following are 30 T cell receptor beta chains from one sample sequenced in a study of cytomegalovirus exposure and HLA in healthy donors (dated by TCRdb to about 2017). Library method: the immunoSEQ multiplex PCR assay. For the multiplex PCR, a mixture combining 60 forward primers for TCR Vbeta segments and 13 reverse primers for TCR Jbeta segments was used. In its TCRdb copy, this immuneACCESS table keeps in-frame sequences only and misses some clones. Where compared with another copy, unresolved V genes explain less than half of these, and the others have no known cause. Within this sample are about 140,000 clones, with 80% of them counted one time only. The top ten clonotypes cover approximately 1.1% of the sample. What was sequenced was PBMCs. These TCRs come from a female donor in good health and CMV-seronegative.

J is TRBJ1-2 and V is TRBV7-9, with 7 bases aligning to TRBD1. Unmatched junction bases numbered 14, after V lost 5 bases and J lost 8 bases. The germline V gene has CDR1 SEHNR and CDR2 FQNEAQ (reference sequence). CDR3 length equals 15 residues. CDR3 in amino acids: CASSDRADREGGYTF. Here the CDR3 DNA reads TGTGCCAGCAGCGATAGGGCAGACAGGGAAGGAGGCTACACCTTC.

The genes are TRBV29-1 and TRBJ2-6, with D hard to call. The ends were cut back, 1 base at V and 4 bases at J, with 5 bases in the middle. The CDR3 length is 13 residues. Germline V CDR1 and CDR2: SQVTM, ANQGSEA. CDR3 region: CSVEGAGANVLTF. DNA for the CDR3: TGCAGCGTTGAAGGGGCCGGGGCCAACGTCCTGACTTTC.

The chain has TRBV25-1 and TRBJ2-7; tentative D call: TRBD2 (6 bases). The CDR3 length is 16 residues. Germline V CDR1 and CDR2: MGHDK, SYGVNS. The V end was cut by 3 bases, the J end by 0 bases, with 15 bases between. The CDR3 spells CASSDKGGTSSYEQYF. The CDR3 DNA reads TGTGCCAGCAGTGATAAAGGCGGGACGAGCTCCTACGAGCAGTACTTC.

The V call is TRBV13, the J call TRBJ2-7; 14 bases are shared with TRBD2. The ends lost 5 bases at V and 5 bases at J; junction bases unmatched: 5. The CDR3 runs 15 residues. Germline CDR1 is PRHDT and CDR2 is FYEKMQ (reference sequence). CDR3 in amino acids: CASSERGLAGDEQYF. CDR3 coding DNA: TGTGCCAGCAGCGAGAGGGGACTAGCGGGAGACGAGCAGTACTTC.

The chain uses TRBV28 and TRBJ1-1; tentative D call: TRBD1 (6 bases). This CDR3 comprises 16 residues. With 6 bases removed from V and 1 base from J, the gap between germline ends came to 18 bases. Per germline, CDR1 MDHEN and CDR2 SYDVKM. CDR3 loop: CASSLLRGRGNTEAFF. CDR3 DNA: TGTGCCAGCAGCCTACTGAGGGGGAGGGGGAACACTGAAGCTTTCTTT.

This clone was detected once. This sequence joins TRBV11-3 and TRBJ2-1; D unresolved. Trimming left V 5 bases short and J 0 bases short, with 11 bases between. The germline CDR1 and CDR2 sequences are SGHNT and YENEEA. CDR3 length equals 15 residues. Here the CDR3 reads CASSDQDRSYNEQFF. CDR3 in DNA: TGTGCCAGCAGCGACCAGGATCGCTCCTACAATGAGCAGTTCTTC.

The chain is built from TRBV9 and TRBJ2-3, with D possibly matching TRBD2 (5 bases). Deletions cut 0 bases from V and 6 bases from J, with 11 bases between. The CDR3 has 14 residues. Germline CDR1 SGDLS, CDR2 YYNGEE. The CDR3: CASSVDPREDTQYF. CDR3 DNA: TGTGCCAGCAGCGTAGACCCAAGGGAGGATACGCAGTATTTT.

J is TRBJ2-3 and V is TRBV9, with 7 positions matching TRBD2. CDR3 length equals 16 residues. Unmatched junction bases numbered 12, after V lost 5 bases and J lost 3 bases. The germline V gene encodes CDR1 SGDLS and CDR2 YYNGEE. CDR3 nucleotide sequence: TGTGCCAGCAGTCCTTGGGGGAGGGCCACGACAGATACGCAGTATTTT. This translates into CASSPWGRATTDTQYF.

This chain uses TRBV6-6 with TRBJ1-2, with 9 nucleotides matching TRBD1. In germline, CDR1 is MNHNY, CDR2 SVGAGI (reference sequence). After removal of 5 bases from V and 7 bases from J, the junction contained 8 bases not matched to a gene. The CDR3 has 14 residues. DNA for the CDR3: TGTGCCAGCAGTAAACGGACAGGGGCGCGTGGCTACACCTTC. Its protein product is CASSKRTGARGYTF.

The chain links TRBV28 to TRBJ2-2; a possible D gene is TRBD2 (6 bases). This CDR3 contains 15 residues. With 3 bases removed from V and 7 bases from J, the gap between germline ends came to 15 bases. Germline V gives CDR1 MDHEN, CDR2 SYDVKM. As DNA, the CDR3 is TGTGCCAGCAGTTTCGGGCTAGCGTTACTCGGGGAGCTGTTTTTT. It codes for CASSFGLALLGELFF.

This rearrangement joins TRBV6-4 to TRBJ2-6; TRBD1 agrees at 10 bases. Germline V gene data show CDR1 as MRHNA and CDR2 as SNTAGT. The CDR3 length is 16 residues. The V and J ends lost 4 bases and 0 bases, in that order; junction bases with no gene match: 0. The CDR3 region is CASSGTGGSGANVLTF. In DNA form, the CDR3 reads TGTGCCAGCAGTGGGACAGGGGGCTCTGGGGCCAACGTCCTGACTTTC.

J is TRBJ2-5 and V is TRBV28, with 11 bases that match TRBD2. Germline assignment: CDR1 MDHEN and CDR2 SYDVKM. V trimming: 4 bases; J trimming: 4 bases; junction bases outside the gene matches: 8. The CDR3 spans 16 residues. This chain's CDR3 is CASSSTSGSFGETQYF. CDR3 DNA: TGTGCCAGCAGTTCTACTAGCGGGAGCTTCGGAGAGACCCAGTACTTC. Full variable domain (outside the CDR3, taken from reference TRBV28 and TRBJ2-5): DVKVTQSSRYLVKRTGEKVFLECVQDMDHENMFWYRQDPGLGLRLIYFSYDVKMKEKGDIPEGYSVSREKKERFSLILESASTNQTSMYLCASSSTSGSFGETQYFGPGTRLLVL.

This chain uses TRBV4-2 with TRBJ1-2, with 10 bases identical to TRBD1. V lost 0 bases to trimming and J lost 11 bases; unmatched junction nucleotides: 6. The CDR3 is 14 amino acids. Per germline, CDR1 LGHNA and CDR2 YNFKEQ. For the CDR3, the DNA is TGTGCCAGCAGCCAAGAAGGACAGGGGGGACGATACACCTTC. Its protein product is CASSQEGQGGRYTF.

J is TRBJ2-2 and V is TRBV5-1; D uncertain. The CDR3 extends over 13 amino acids. Trimming shortened V by 2 bases and J by 7 bases, and 9 bases separated the two germline ends. CDR1 SGHRS and CDR2 YFSETQ come from the germline V gene. CDR3 sequence reads: CASSFTLGGELFF. DNA for the CDR3: TGCGCCAGCAGCTTTACCCTCGGCGGGGAGCTGTTTTTT.

The chain joins TRBV7-9 to TRBJ1-2, with 7 bases fitting TRBD1. The V gene end was trimmed by 1 base and the J gene end by 8 bases; junction bases not matched to a gene: 7. This CDR3 comprises 14 residues. Germline CDR1 reads SEHNR; CDR2 reads FQNEAQ (reference sequence). For the CDR3, the DNA is TGTGCCAGCAGCTTAGGTACAGGGGCGAGAGGCTACACCTTC. Its translation: CASSLGTGARGYTF.

The table lists this clone with a few counts. The gene calls are TRBV2 and TRBJ1-5; a weak D match, TRBD1 (5 bases). V lost 2 bases to trimming and J lost 1 base, with 9 bases between them. Germline lookup yields CDR1 SNHLY and CDR2 FYNNEI. The CDR3 sequence is 15 residues long. The CDR3 region is CASSELDRSNQPQHF. CDR3 bases: TGTGCCAGCAGTGAACTCGACAGAAGCAATCAGCCCCAGCATTTT.

The J gene is TRBJ2-1, the V gene TRBV5-8, with D unclear. CDR1 is SGHTS, CDR2 YDEGEE, per germline. This CDR3 is built from 16 residues. V shed 1 base and J shed 0 bases, with 11 bases lying between them. CDR3 loop: CASSLRSSFSYNEQFF. Here the CDR3 DNA reads TGTGCCAGCAGCTTGCGGAGTTCCTTCTCCTACAATGAGCAGTTCTTC.

The chain is built from TRBV28 and TRBJ2-3, with 10 bases lining up with TRBD2. CDR1 and CDR2 (germline): MDHEN, SYDVKM. Germline trimming cut 5 bases from V and 2 bases from J; bases unmatched to any gene: 7. CDR3 length: 16 amino acids. CDR3 DNA sequence: TGTGCCAGCAGTGACCCACTAGCGGGACCCACAGATACGCAGTATTTT. It codes for CASSDPLAGPTDTQYF. The full variable domain, rest sourced from reference TRBV28 and TRBJ2-3, is DVKVTQSSRYLVKRTGEKVFLECVQDMDHENMFWYRQDPGLGLRLIYFSYDVKMKEKGDIPEGYSVSREKKERFSLILESASTNQTSMYLCASSDPLAGPTDTQYFGPGTRLTVL.

The chain combines TRBV6-1 with TRBJ1-1; D not resolved. Germline V gene lookup returns CDR1 MNHNS and CDR2 SASEGT. Trimming left V 7 bases short and J 1 base short, with 10 bases between. The CDR3 contains 13 residues. As DNA, the CDR3 is TGTGCCAGCATCGGGGTGTCGAACACTGAAGCTTTCTTT. As protein: CASIGVSNTEAFF.

The chain is built from TRBV6-5 and TRBJ2-2, with TRBD1 identical over 7 bases. CDR1 is MNHEY and CDR2 is SVGAGI in the germline V gene. V was pared by 1 base and J by 7 bases, with 6 bases of the junction left unmatched. This CDR3 spans 15 amino acids. As DNA, the CDR3 is TGTGCCAGCAGTTACTATGGGACAGCTGGCGGGGAGCTGTTTTTT. Encoded protein: CASSYYGTAGGELFF.

The chain carries TRBV5-4 and TRBJ1-2; tentative D call: TRBD1 (6 bases). The germline CDR1 and CDR2 sequences are SGHNT and YYREEE (reference sequence). V was trimmed by 2 bases and J by 3 bases, leaving 8 bases between them. The CDR3 consists of 13 residues. CDR3 amino acids: CASSLPGDYGYTF. In DNA form, the CDR3 reads TGTGCCAGCAGCTTACCAGGGGACTATGGCTACACCTTC. The whole variable domain, remainder taken from reference TRBV5-4 and TRBJ1-2, is ETGVTQSPTHLIKTRGQQVTLRCSSQSGHNTVSWYQQALGQGPQFIFQYYREEENGRGNFPPRFSGLQFPNYSSELNVNALELDDSALYLCASSLPGDYGYTFGSGTRLTVV.

The V gene is TRBV9, the J gene TRBJ2-1, with 11 bases lining up with TRBD2. The J segment lost 8 bases and the V segment lost 0 bases, leaving 16 bases of the junction unmatched. CDR1 SGDLS and CDR2 YYNGEE come from the germline V gene. The CDR3 runs 19 residues. The CDR3 DNA is TGTGCCAGCAGCGTAGGAACTAGCGGGAGTGGGGCCGTACAATATGAGCAGTTCTTC. The encoded protein is CASSVGTSGSGAVQYEQFF.

The genes are TRBV25-1 and TRBJ1-5; tentatively, D is TRBD1 (5 bases). The CDR3 is 13 residues long. The V gene's germline CDR1 is MGHDK and CDR2 SYGVNS. Trimming shortened V by 8 bases and J by 9 bases, and 17 bases separated the two germline ends. CDR3 residues: CASRAQDTSPQHF. The DNA of the CDR3 is TGTGCCAGCCGTGCTCAGGACACCTCGCCCCAGCATTTT.

The genes are TRBV5-1 and TRBJ1-1; D remains unclear. The CDR3 contains 15 residues. Germline V gives CDR1 SGHRS, CDR2 YFSETQ. V shed 1 base and J shed 1 base, with 11 bases lying between them. CDR3 protein: CASSLFGEANTEAFF. The CDR3 region has the DNA TGCGCCAGCAGCTTGTTCGGCGAGGCGAACACTGAAGCTTTCTTT.

The chain joins TRBV9 to TRBJ2-1, with TRBD2 identical over 7 bases. Germline V gene sequence: CDR1 SGDLS, CDR2 YYNGEE. This CDR3 spans 18 amino acids. V dropped 2 bases and J dropped 6; count of bases not matched to a gene: 17. The CDR3 loop reads CASSVLPSSGSGSNEQFF. The CDR3, as DNA: TGTGCCAGCAGCGTCCTCCCGTCTAGCGGATCAGGCTCCAATGAGCAGTTCTTC. Full variable domain (missing parts from reference TRBV9 and TRBJ2-1): DSGVTQTPKHLITATGQRVTLRCSPRSGDLSVYWYQQSLDQGLQFLIQYYNGEERAKGNILERFSAQQFPDLHSELNLSSLELGDSALYFCASSVLPSSGSGSNEQFFGPGTRLTVL.

The chain uses TRBV4-1 and TRBJ1-1; maybe TRBD1 (6 bases). V dropped 4 bases and J dropped 1 base, with 13 bases sitting between them. The CDR3 runs 15 residues. Germline assignment: CDR1 MGHRA and CDR2 YSYEKL. Here the CDR3 DNA reads TGCGCCAGCAGCCTTCAACAGGGCGGGAACACTGAAGCTTTCTTT. Translation gives CASSLQQGGNTEAFF.

The chain combines TRBV7-9 with TRBJ2-7; D possibly corresponds to TRBD2 (6 bases). Germline CDR1 SEHNR, CDR2 FQNEAQ (reference sequence). This CDR3 spans 13 amino acids. Trimming stripped 3 bases from V and 1 base from J, with 7 bases between. The CDR3 protein is CASSFSGSYEQYF. The CDR3 DNA is TGTGCCAGCAGCTTTAGCGGATCCTACGAGCAGTACTTC.

This clone was seen only once. This chain uses TRBV28 with TRBJ2-1; 8 bases are a match to TRBD2. The CDR3 sequence is 15 residues long. Trimming at V came to 1 base and at J to 4 bases, leaving 3 bases not matched to a gene. Germline V gene data show CDR1 as MDHEN and CDR2 as SYDVKM. CDR3 protein: CASSLSVAGYNEQFF. The CDR3, as DNA: TGTGCCAGCAGTTTATCGGTAGCGGGGTACAATGAGCAGTTCTTC.

A few counts support this clone. This sequence joins TRBV5-1 and TRBJ1-2; TRBD1 might be the D (5 bases). The CDR3 runs to 16 residues. V was clipped by 1 base and J by 5 bases, with 18 bases between them. Germline V gene data show CDR1 as SGHRS and CDR2 as YFSETQ. Here the CDR3 reads CASSLSGQERGYGYTF. For the CDR3, the DNA is TGCGCCAGCAGCTTGTCTGGCCAGGAACGGGGGTATGGCTACACCTTC.

For the CDR3, the DNA is TGTGCCAGCAGTTTCCAGGGGCGTCAGCCCCAGCATTTT. This translates into CASSFQGRQPQHF. The genes are TRBV6-5 and TRBJ1-5; maybe TRBD1 (6 bases). Germline CDR1 reads MNHEY; CDR2 reads SVGAGI. V was pared by 4 bases and J by 6 bases, with 10 bases between. The CDR3 spans 13 residues.